Shown below are 12 T cell receptor beta chains from a single sample sequenced in a study of T cells in Graves' hyperthyroidism and ophthalmopathy. RNA transcripts provided the source from which TCR beta CDR3 regions were amplified. TCR CDR3 underwent first-round RT-PCR with the HTBI primer set. TCRdb re-called the multiplex PCR reads through MiXCR, storing one row per CDR3 protein. There are 360,000 or so distinct CDR3 sequences in the sample; 15% to 20% occur only once, and 15% to 19% lies in the top ten. The sequencing input was blood. These receptors all come from a woman aged 40 to 50 with Graves' ophthalmopathy.

V is TRBV6-1 and J is TRBJ1-1; 9 bases align to TRBD1. V shed 1 base, J shed 3 bases, and the junction held 6 bases outside the gene matches. Germline V lookup: CDR1 MNHNS, CDR2 SASEGT. The length of the CDR3 is 16 residues. DNA of the CDR3: TGTGCCAGCAGTGAAGGCGGAGGACAGGGGTACACTGAAGCTTTCTTT. This codes for CASSEGGGQGYTEAFF.

This clonotype was counted at least ten times. CDR3 DNA: TGTGCCAGCAGTTTACGGCTGGGGGCCGGGGAGCTGTTTTTT. Its protein product is CASSLRLGAGELFF. The chain carries TRBV12-3 or TRBV12-4 and TRBJ2-2, with D perhaps given as TRBD1 or TRBD2 (5 bases each). The CDR3 covers 14 residues. Trimming left V 2 bases short and J 6 bases short, with 10 bases between.

With regard to this clonotype: An end of the junction differs from the germline gene, which may be a read error. The chain links TRBV4-2 to TRBJ2-4; perhaps TRBD2 as D (5 bases). Germline loops: CDR1 LGHNA, CDR2 YNFKEQ. This CDR3 contains 13 residues. The CDR3 region is CASSHTRSDIQHF. CDR3 in DNA: TGTGCCAGCAGCCACACTAGAAGTGACATTCAGCACTTC.

This clonotype was counted at least ten times. The rearrangement uses TRBV5-1 and TRBJ2-5; D perhaps matches TRBD1 (5 bases). From germline, CDR1 is SGHRS and CDR2 YFSETQ. The V end lost 1 base, the J end lost 2 bases, and 12 bases lay between the germline ends. The CDR3 runs to 15 residues. The CDR3 DNA reads TGCGCCAGCAGCTTGTCAGGGCAGCGTCAAGAGACCCAGTACTTC. It yields the protein CASSLSGQRQETQYF.

The genes are TRBV20-1 and TRBJ1-5; TRBD1 might be the D (5 bases). V lost 2 bases to trimming and J lost 5 bases, with 16 bases between them. Germline V gene lookup returns CDR1 DFQATT and CDR2 SNEGSKA (reference sequence). The CDR3 runs to 15 residues. The CDR3 loop is CSARNPAGRDQPQHF. CDR3 sequence (DNA): TGCAGTGCTAGAAATCCGGCAGGGAGAGATCAGCCCCAGCATTTT.

The table lists this clonotype with a few counts. The chain has TRBV30 and TRBJ1-1; TRBD1 might be the D (5 bases). The germline V and J ends were trimmed by 0 bases and 1 base, with 9 bases remaining between them. Per germline, CDR1 GTSNPN and CDR2 SVGIG (reference sequence). This CDR3 spans 14 amino acids. The CDR3 sequence is CAWSVRRGNTEAFF. Here the CDR3 DNA reads TGTGCCTGGAGTGTAAGAAGGGGGAACACTGAAGCTTTCTTT.

J is TRBJ1-5 and V is TRBV6-2 or TRBV6-3; TRBD1 aligns across 7 bases. This CDR3 has 15 residues. V trimming: 1 base; J trimming: 5 bases; junction bases outside the gene matches: 5. Per germline, CDR1 MNHEY and CDR2 SVGEGT. CDR3 loop: CASSYYGTEYQPQHF. DNA of the CDR3: TGTGCCAGCAGTTACTATGGGACAGAGTATCAGCCCCAGCATTTT.

This clonotype was recorded at least ten times. The chain combines TRBV2 with TRBJ2-7, with D unclear. The CDR3 runs to 14 residues. The V gene's germline CDR1 is SNHLY and CDR2 FYNNEI. Trimming removed 8 bases at V and 0 bases at J, with 14 bases between. In DNA, the CDR3 is TGTGCCAGCGCCCGGACCCCGCGCTCCTACGAGCAGTACTTC. Translated, it gives CASARTPRSYEQYF.

This clonotype has at least ten counts. The chain recombines TRBV7-2 with TRBJ2-2, with TRBD2 matching 9 bases. This CDR3 has 16 amino acids. V shed 1 base, J shed 6 bases, and the junction held 6 bases outside the gene matches. From germline, CDR1 is SGHTA and CDR2 FQGNSA. This CDR3 is CASSLVQAGGSGELFF. The DNA for the CDR3 is TGTGCCAGCAGCTTAGTGCAAGCGGGAGGTTCCGGGGAGCTGTTTTTT.

The rearrangement joins TRBV30 to TRBJ2-2; D is possibly TRBD1 (6 bases). V lost 5 bases to trimming and J lost 4 bases, with 17 bases between them. Germline V lookup: CDR1 GTSNPN, CDR2 SVGIG (reference sequence). The CDR3 is made up of 15 amino acids. The CDR3 loop is CAWLRDNPLTGELFF. The CDR3 DNA reads TGTGCCTGGCTACGGGACAATCCTCTCACCGGGGAGCTGTTTTTT.

The CDR3 is CASSLGQAQETQYF. DNA of the CDR3: TGTGCCAGCAGCTTAGGACAGGCTCAAGAGACCCAGTACTTC. The chain has TRBV7-8 and TRBJ2-5; tentatively, D is TRBD1 (6 bases). Germline CDR1 is SGHVS and CDR2 is FQNEAQ. The CDR3 consists of 14 residues. The V gene lost 1 base and the J gene lost 2 bases, with 8 bases spanning the gap. The variable domain in full, completed from reference TRBV7-8 and TRBJ2-5, reads GAGVSQSPRYKVAKRGQDVALRCDPISGHVSLFWYQQALGQGPEFLTYFQNEAQLDKSGLPSDRFFAERPEGSVSTLKIQRTQQEDSAVYLCASSLGQAQETQYFGPGTRLLVL.

This clonotype was seen many times. The chain employs TRBV6-1 and TRBJ1-3; D is unclear. From germline, CDR1 is MNHNS and CDR2 SASEGT. V dropped 6 bases and J dropped 0 bases, with 12 bases sitting between them. The CDR3 extends over 15 amino acids. CDR3 region: CASRGDWSSGNTIYF. CDR3 nucleotide sequence: TGTGCCAGCAGGGGCGACTGGAGCTCTGGAAACACCATATATTTT.